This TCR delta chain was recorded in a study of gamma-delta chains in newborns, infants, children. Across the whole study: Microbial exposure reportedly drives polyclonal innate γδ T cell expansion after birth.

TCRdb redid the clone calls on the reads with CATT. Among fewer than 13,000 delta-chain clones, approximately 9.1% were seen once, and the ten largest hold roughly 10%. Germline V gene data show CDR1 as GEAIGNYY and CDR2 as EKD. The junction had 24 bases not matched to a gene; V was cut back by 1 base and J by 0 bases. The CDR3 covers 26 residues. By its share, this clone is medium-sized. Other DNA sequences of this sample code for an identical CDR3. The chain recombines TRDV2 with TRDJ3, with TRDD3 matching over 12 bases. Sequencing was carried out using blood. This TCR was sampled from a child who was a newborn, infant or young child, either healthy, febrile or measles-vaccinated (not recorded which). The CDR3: CACDTLEGSGGYARSISSWDTRQMFF. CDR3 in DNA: TGTGCCTGTGACACTTTAGAGGGCTCTGGGGGATACGCGAGAAGTATAAGCTCCTGGGACACCCGACAGATGTTTTTC.